Presented here are 30 T cell receptor beta chains from one specimen sequenced in a study of blood T cells in healthy people across ages. PCR was performed a second time for about 6 to 12 cycles using a sample-barcoded 5' primer and a J-beta primer mix. TCRdb processed the 5' RACE reads anew with MiXCR; each CDR3 protein has one entry. The profile covers about 800,000 distinct CDR3 sequences, with about three fifths appearing a single time and roughly 22% taken by the ten largest. The sequencing input was blood. All receptors derive from a man aged 30 to 39 in good health.

The V and J genes are TRBV29-1 and TRBJ2-6, with D maybe TRBD1 (5 bases). The CDR3 spans 13 residues. Per the germline V gene, CDR1 is SQVTM and CDR2 is ANQGSEA. V was pared by 3 bases and J by 2 bases, with 5 bases between. This chain's CDR3 is CSVEDTGANVLTF. In DNA form, the CDR3 reads TGCAGCGTTGAGGACACTGGGGCCAACGTCCTGACTTTC.

This clonotype has a single count. The chain is built from TRBV28 and TRBJ2-2; no clear D gene. Germline CDR1 MDHEN, CDR2 SYDVKM. V lost 6 bases and J lost 9, with 8 bases in between. The CDR3 covers 11 residues. The CDR3 protein is CASRGPRELFF. The CDR3 DNA reads TGTGCCAGCAGAGGTCCGAGGGAGCTGTTTTTT.

This clonotype was observed a few times. The chain couples TRBV20-1 to TRBJ2-4; TRBD1 is a possible D gene (5 bases). The germline V gene has CDR1 DFQATT and CDR2 SNEGSKA (reference sequence). The germline V and J ends were trimmed by 6 bases and 8 bases, with 14 bases remaining between them. The CDR3 is 12 residues long. Here the CDR3 reads CSAGHPGHIQYF. CDR3 bases: TGCAGTGCCGGACATCCAGGGCACATTCAGTACTTC.

The CDR3 DNA sequence: TGCAGTGCTAGAGATTGGGGAGCGGGAGGGCAAGAGACCCAGTACTTC. It specifies CSARDWGAGGQETQYF. The gene calls are TRBV20-1 and TRBJ2-5; TRBD2 matches at 10 bases. The germline V gene has CDR1 DFQATT and CDR2 SNEGSKA (reference sequence). With 0 bases clipped from V and 2 bases from J, the junction kept 6 bases outside the gene matches. The CDR3 loop spans 16 amino acids.

This clonotype was observed a few times. This rearrangement joins TRBV29-1 to TRBJ2-3; 10 bases fit TRBD1. Germline loops: CDR1 SQVTM, CDR2 ANQGSEA. The CDR3 covers 14 residues. V was clipped by 4 bases and J by 2 bases; unmatched bases: 3. The CDR3 spells CSVGDRGNTDTQYF. The CDR3 DNA reads TGCAGCGTTGGGGACAGGGGTAACACAGATACGCAGTATTTT.

The V and J genes are TRBV7-2 and TRBJ1-1; 7 bases match TRBD1. V was pared by 5 bases and J by 6 bases, with 18 bases of the junction left unmatched. This CDR3 comprises 17 residues. Germline CDR1 and CDR2: SGHTA and FQGNSA. The CDR3 nucleotides read TGTGCCAGCAGCCCTAGTCCCGGGACAGTTGGTGTAGCTGAAGCTTTCTTT. Protein product: CASSPSPGTVGVAEAFF.

There are a few counts of this clonotype. V is TRBV5-1 and J is TRBJ2-1; TRBD1 agrees at 11 bases. Germline V gene data show CDR1 as SGHRS and CDR2 as YFSETQ. The trim removed 0 bases at V and 7 bases at J, leaving 3 bases unmatched. This CDR3 spans 15 amino acids. The CDR3 is CASSLDGTGGNEQFF. The CDR3, as DNA: TGCGCCAGCAGCTTGGATGGGACAGGGGGAAATGAGCAGTTCTTC.

This rearrangement joins TRBV7-2 to TRBJ2-3; D uncertain. Germline V gene sequence: CDR1 SGHTA, CDR2 FQGNSA. CDR3 length: 12 residues. Trimming pared 8 bases from V and 4 bases from J, leaving 10 bases between. The CDR3 region is CASGQSADTQYF. The DNA for the CDR3 is TGTGCCAGCGGGCAATCGGCAGATACGCAGTATTTT.

The rearrangement links TRBV4-2 to TRBJ2-7; no definite D call. The V gene's germline CDR1 is LGHNA and CDR2 YNFKEQ. Trimming shortened V by 2 bases and J by 6 bases, and 5 bases separated the two germline ends. This CDR3 has 11 residues. CDR3 in DNA: TGTGCCAGCAGCCAAACCACCGAGCAGTACTTC. This gives the protein CASSQTTEQYF.

The V call is TRBV13, the J call TRBJ1-4; 8 bases match TRBD1. Per germline, CDR1 PRHDT and CDR2 FYEKMQ (reference sequence). V was pared by 3 bases and J by 7 bases, with 4 bases of the junction left unmatched. This CDR3 is built from 14 residues. CDR3 DNA sequence: TGTGCCAGCAGCTTGGGACAGGAAAGTGAAAAACTGTTTTTT. Residues: CASSLGQESEKLFF.

The V gene is TRBV10-3, the J gene TRBJ2-7; D remains unclear. Germline loops: CDR1 ENHRY, CDR2 SYGVKD. Trimming left V 6 bases short and J 2 bases short, with 5 bases between. This CDR3 has 11 amino acids. In DNA form, the CDR3 reads TGTGCCATCAGGAATACCTACGAGCAGTACTTC. Amino acids: CAIRNTYEQYF.

As concerns this clonotype: A read error may be the cause here, since a much bigger clone is one base away. The V call is TRBV29-1, the J call TRBJ2-5, with 13 bases lining up with TRBD2. The trim removed 8 bases at V and 4 bases at J, leaving 10 bases unmatched. Germline assignment: CDR1 SQVTM and CDR2 ANQGSEA. The CDR3 is 15 amino acids. The CDR3 DNA sequence: TGCAGCATGGGACTAGCGGGGAACTACCGAGAGACCCAGTACTTC. It specifies CSMGLAGNYRETQYF. The full variable domain, in which reference TRBV29-1 and TRBJ2-5 provide the parts outside the CDR3, is SAVISQKPSRDICQRGTSLTIQCQVDSQVTMMFWYRQQPGQSLTLIATANQGSEATYESGFVIDKFPISRPNLTFSTLTVSNMSPEDSSIYLCSMGLAGNYRETQYFGPGTRLLVL.

The rearrangement joins TRBV3-1 to TRBJ2-1, with TRBD2 identical over 11 bases. Germline V CDR1 and CDR2: LGHDT, YNNKEL (reference sequence). The CDR3 consists of 14 residues. After removal of 2 bases from V and 12 bases from J, the junction contained 6 bases not matched to a gene. In nucleotides, the CDR3 is TGTGCCAGCAGCCAAACCGGGACTAGCGGAACGCAGTTCTTC. The encoded protein is CASSQTGTSGTQFF.

This chain links TRBV18 with TRBJ2-3; the D is unclear. Germline V CDR1 and CDR2: KGHSH, LQKENI. The CDR3 spans 16 residues. V dropped 2 bases and J dropped 0 bases, with 12 bases sitting between them. Here the CDR3 reads CASSPLGLPSTDTQYF. CDR3 DNA sequence: TGTGCCAGCTCACCATTGGGGTTGCCTAGCACAGATACGCAGTATTTT. The full variable domain, with the rest looked up from reference TRBV18 and TRBJ2-3, is NAGVMQNPRHLVRRRGQEARLRCSPMKGHSHVYWYRQLPEEGLKFMVYLQKENIIDESGMPKERFSAEFPKEGPSILRIQQVVRGDSAAYFCASSPLGLPSTDTQYFGPGTRLTVL.

This clonotype was counted only a few times. The rearrangement joins TRBV20-1 to TRBJ1-5, with a possible D match to TRBD1 (5 bases). The germline CDR1 and CDR2 sequences are DFQATT and SNEGSKA (reference sequence). CDR3 size: 12 residues. The V gene lost 4 bases and the J gene lost 5 bases, with 9 bases spanning the gap. The CDR3 DNA sequence: TGCAGTGCTAAAGCGGGGGATCAGCCCCAGCATTTT. Translated: CSAKAGDQPQHF.

The chain has TRBV20-1 and TRBJ1-5; no firm D call. The CDR3 covers 12 residues. In germline, CDR1 is DFQATT, CDR2 SNEGSKA (reference sequence). V shed 2 bases and J shed 2 bases, with 4 bases lying between them. The CDR3 is CSARRGNQPQHF. The CDR3 bases are TGCAGTGCTAGACGGGGCAATCAGCCCCAGCATTTT.

The V call is TRBV7-2, the J call TRBJ2-5, with TRBD2 matching 10 bases. The V and J ends lost 1 base and 3 bases, in that order; junction bases with no gene match: 5. The CDR3 consists of 16 residues. Per the germline V gene, CDR1 is SGHTA and CDR2 is FQGNSA. The CDR3 reads CASSLGLAGVEETQYF. The CDR3, as DNA: TGTGCCAGCAGCTTAGGGCTAGCGGGAGTGGAAGAGACCCAGTACTTC.

The chain joins TRBV6-2 or TRBV6-3 to TRBJ2-1; 7 positions match TRBD1. The CDR3 loop spans 16 amino acids. J lost 6 bases, V lost 2 bases, and 10 bases had no gene match. The germline CDR1 and CDR2 sequences are MNHEY and SVGEGT. In nucleotides, the CDR3 is TGTGCCAGCAGTTACCTCCCACAGGGGCCGCTCAATGAGCAGTTCTTC. It specifies CASSYLPQGPLNEQFF.

The V call is TRBV7-9, the J call TRBJ2-3, with 9 bases aligning to TRBD2. The CDR3 totals 14 residues. V was clipped by 6 bases and J by 4 bases; unmatched bases: 5. Germline values: CDR1 SEHNR, CDR2 FQNEAQ (reference sequence). The CDR3 sequence: CASRGGTSPDTQYF. For the CDR3, the DNA is TGTGCCAGCAGGGGCGGGACTAGCCCAGATACGCAGTATTTT. The full variable domain, with the rest looked up from reference TRBV7-9 and TRBJ2-3, is DTGVSQNPRHKITKRGQNVTFRCDPISEHNRLYWYRQTLGQGPEFLTYFQNEAQLEKSRLLSDRFSAERPKGSFSTLEIQRTEQGDSAMYLCASRGGTSPDTQYFGPGTRLTVL.

Turning to this clonotype: At one end, the junction sequence differs from germline, possibly due to a read error. The chain is built from TRBV7-9 and TRBJ2-2, with 7 bases lining up with TRBD2. Germline V gene lookup returns CDR1 SEHNR and CDR2 FQNEAQ (reference sequence). The CDR3 extends over 14 amino acids. The CDR3 here is CASTGLSNTGELFF. Here the CDR3 DNA reads TGTGCCAGCACGGGACTATCGAACACCGGGGAACTGTTTTTT. The complete variable domain, with remaining parts taken from reference TRBV7-9 and TRBJ2-2, reads DTGVSQNPRHKITKRGQNVTFRCDPISEHNRLYWYRQTLGQGPEFLTYFQNEAQLEKSRLLSDRFSAERPKGSFSTLEIQRTEQGDSAMYLCASTGLSNTGELFFGEGSRLTVL.

The chain is built from TRBV20-1 and TRBJ1-5, with D possibly TRBD1 on 5 matching bases. Trimming took 3 bases from V and 1 from J, leaving 13 bases between them. The CDR3 contains 15 residues. Germline CDR1 and CDR2: DFQATT and SNEGSKA (reference sequence). DNA for the CDR3: TGCAGTGCTAGGGGGAGGGGCAGAAGCAATCAGCCCCAGCATTTT. Translation gives CSARGRGRSNQPQHF.

The table lists this clonotype with a few counts. V gene TRBV2 combines with J gene TRBJ2-5; maybe TRBD2 (5 bases). The V gene lost 6 bases and the J gene lost 2 bases, with 13 bases spanning the gap. The CDR3 contains 14 residues. Per germline, CDR1 SNHLY and CDR2 FYNNEI. CDR3 bases: TGTGCCAGCAGGCTGGATACTAGTCAAGAGACCCAGTACTTC. Amino acid sequence: CASRLDTSQETQYF.

Of note for this clonotype: Being one base from a much bigger clone, this may be a read error. The chain carries TRBV7-2 and TRBJ2-3, with 11 positions matching TRBD2. The germline V gene encodes CDR1 SGHTA and CDR2 FQGNSA. The CDR3 consists of 17 residues. The chain's CDR3 is CASNLVPSGGSTDTQYF. The DNA of the CDR3 is TGTGCCAGCAACTTAGTTCCTAGCGGGGGGTCCACAGATACGCAGTATTTT.

J is TRBJ2-1 and V is TRBV29-1; tentative D call: TRBD1 (5 bases). CDR1 SQVTM and CDR2 ANQGSEA come from the germline V gene. The CDR3 contains 14 residues. The V and J ends lost 4 bases and 1 base respectively, with 11 bases between them. The CDR3 nucleotides are TGCAGCGTTGTCCAGGGTGGGTCCTACAATGAGCAGTTCTTC. It translates to CSVVQGGSYNEQFF.

This chain joins TRBV9 and TRBJ2-1; 10 bases are shared with TRBD2. In germline, CDR1 is SGDLS, CDR2 YYNGEE. The CDR3 length is 15 residues. V was pared by 4 bases and J by 6 bases, with 7 bases of the junction left unmatched. The CDR3 protein is CASSILAGAINEQFF. CDR3 sequence (DNA): TGTGCCAGCAGCATCCTAGCGGGAGCGATCAATGAGCAGTTCTTC. The complete variable domain, with remaining parts taken from reference TRBV9 and TRBJ2-1, reads DSGVTQTPKHLITATGQRVTLRCSPRSGDLSVYWYQQSLDQGLQFLIQYYNGEERAKGNILERFSAQQFPDLHSELNLSSLELGDSALYFCASSILAGAINEQFFGPGTRLTVL.

There are a few counts of this clonotype. V usage is TRBV20-1 and J usage is TRBJ2-5, with TRBD2 as a possible D gene (6 bases). The CDR3 is made up of 18 amino acids. V lost 3 bases and J 1 base, leaving 24 bases between the germline ends. Germline V gene lookup returns CDR1 DFQATT and CDR2 SNEGSKA (reference sequence). The CDR3 nucleotides read TGCAGTGCTAGTAGGGGCTCACTAGCTGGGGGGATCCAAGAGACCCAGTACTTC. It yields the protein CSASRGSLAGGIQETQYF.

The chain joins TRBV4-1 to TRBJ1-1, with 8 bases matching TRBD1. CDR1 MGHRA and CDR2 YSYEKL come from the germline V gene. There are 13 residues in the CDR3. Trimming at V came to 3 bases and at J to 8 bases, leaving 5 bases not matched to a gene. CDR3 in amino acids: CASSQGQVREAFF. In nucleotides, the CDR3 is TGCGCCAGCAGCCAGGGACAGGTCAGAGAAGCTTTCTTT.

This clonotype was found many times. The chain is built from TRBV20-1 and TRBJ1-2; D ambiguous. There are 16 residues in the CDR3. Deletions cut 2 bases from V and 7 bases from J, with 23 bases between. Looked up from germline, CDR1 is DFQATT and CDR2 is SNEGSKA (reference sequence). CDR3 in DNA: TGCAGTGCTAGACCAACGGGTGGGCAGGCGCCTTCTGGCTACACCTTC. It is translated as CSARPTGGQAPSGYTF.

This clonotype was detected only a few times. The V gene is TRBV4-3, the J gene TRBJ2-2; TRBD2 is a possible D gene (5 bases). V lost 4 bases and J lost 0, with 12 bases in between. Germline lookup yields CDR1 LGHNA and CDR2 YSLEER. CDR3 length: 16 residues. The CDR3 loop is CASSPGRFANTGELFF. CDR3 coding DNA: TGCGCCAGCAGCCCTGGGAGATTTGCGAACACCGGGGAGCTGTTTTTT.

The gene calls are TRBV7-2 and TRBJ2-5; 14 bases are a match to TRBD2. Looked up from germline, CDR1 is SGHTA and CDR2 is FQGNSA. This CDR3 spans 19 amino acids. V shed 0 bases, J shed 1 base, and the junction held 7 bases outside the gene matches. CDR3 DNA: TGTGCCAGCAGCTTAGCCGCCGGGACTAGCGGGAGATCCCAAGAGACCCAGTACTTC. Its translation: CASSLAAGTSGRSQETQYF.